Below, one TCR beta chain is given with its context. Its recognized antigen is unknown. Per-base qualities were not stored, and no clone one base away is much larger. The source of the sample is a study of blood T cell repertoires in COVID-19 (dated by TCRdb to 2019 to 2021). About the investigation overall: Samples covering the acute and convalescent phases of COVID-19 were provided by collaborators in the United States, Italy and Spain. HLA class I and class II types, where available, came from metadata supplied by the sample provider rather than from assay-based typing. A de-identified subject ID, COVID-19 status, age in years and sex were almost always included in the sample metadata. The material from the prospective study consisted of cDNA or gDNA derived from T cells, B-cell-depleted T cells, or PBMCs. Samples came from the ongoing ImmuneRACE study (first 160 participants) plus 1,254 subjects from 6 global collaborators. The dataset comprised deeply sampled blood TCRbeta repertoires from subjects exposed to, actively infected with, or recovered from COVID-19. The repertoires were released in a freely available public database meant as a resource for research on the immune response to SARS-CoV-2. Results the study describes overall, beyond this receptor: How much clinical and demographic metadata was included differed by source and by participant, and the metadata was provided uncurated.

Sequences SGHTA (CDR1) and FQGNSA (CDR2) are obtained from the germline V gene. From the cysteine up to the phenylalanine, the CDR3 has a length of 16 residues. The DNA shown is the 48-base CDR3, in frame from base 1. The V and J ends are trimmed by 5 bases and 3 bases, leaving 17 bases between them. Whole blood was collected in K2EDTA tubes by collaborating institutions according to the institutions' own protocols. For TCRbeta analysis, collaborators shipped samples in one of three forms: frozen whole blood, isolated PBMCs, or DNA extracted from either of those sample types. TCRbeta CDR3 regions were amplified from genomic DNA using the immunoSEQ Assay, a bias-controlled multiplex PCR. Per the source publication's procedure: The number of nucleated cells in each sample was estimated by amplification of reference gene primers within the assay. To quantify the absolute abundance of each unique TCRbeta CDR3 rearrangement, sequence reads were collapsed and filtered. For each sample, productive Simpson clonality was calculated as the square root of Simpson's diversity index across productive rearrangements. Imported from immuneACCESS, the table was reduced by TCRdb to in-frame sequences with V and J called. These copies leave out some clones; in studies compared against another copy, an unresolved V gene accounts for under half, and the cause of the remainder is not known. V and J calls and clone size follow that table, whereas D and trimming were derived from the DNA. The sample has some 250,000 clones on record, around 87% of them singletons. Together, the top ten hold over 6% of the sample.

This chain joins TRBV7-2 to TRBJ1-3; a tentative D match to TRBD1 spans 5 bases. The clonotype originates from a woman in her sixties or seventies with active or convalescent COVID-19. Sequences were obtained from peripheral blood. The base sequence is TGTGCCAGCAGCGAGAGGACACCGGGGGGTGGAAACACCATATATTTT. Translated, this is CASSERTPGGGNTIYF.